This T cell receptor beta chain was sequenced in a study of T cells after yellow fever vaccination (dated by TCRdb to between 2018 and 2020). As for the study more broadly: The SMART-Seq v4 Ultra Low Input RNA kit was used to prepare libraries from fractions with low cell numbers. To track T-cell clones before and after primary and booster YFV17D yellow fever vaccination, bulk TCR alpha and beta repertoires were sequenced longitudinally. Two healthy male donors made up the cohort, one aged 18 to 30 years and the other aged 30 to 40 years. Blood samples were taken at several timepoints before and after primary and secondary immunization, and bulk PBMC replicates and cell subsets were isolated.

Spanning cysteine to phenylalanine, the CDR3 consists of 15 amino acids. Only the CDR3 region is kept as DNA, spanning 45 bases read in frame from base 1. At the junction V is shortened by 3 bases and J by 4 bases, with 10 bases in between. Looking up the germline V gene yields CDR1 MDHEN and CDR2 SYDVKM. This clonotype was seen ten or more times. No antigen is known for it. No base qualities exist here, and no much larger clone lies one base off it. The sequencer listed for this sample is Illumina NovaSeq 6000. TCR cDNA was made using 5'RACE template switching, a step that added a universal primer site and unique molecular identifiers. Priming of cDNA synthesis was performed from both the TCR alpha and TCR beta constant segments. Library amplification used two PCR steps, and the second PCR step added sample barcodes and sequencing adapters. Sequencing of the libraries was done on either Illumina HiSeq 2500 (2x100 bp) or NovaSeq (2x150 bp). The study's own analysis went as follows. Reads were demultiplexed and collapsed into UMI consensus sequences with MIGEC, and V(D)J alignment was performed with MiXCR. Vaccine-responding clonotypes were defined with edgeR using replicate PBMC samples, requiring FDR below 0.01 and a log2 fold change above 5 up to day 15. Each bulk clonotype received a CD4 or CD8 identity based on whether the sequenced CD4 or CD8 repertoire contained that clonotype at higher abundance. The public reads were reprocessed in TCRdb via fastp at Q25 and MiXCR, keeping in-frame beta chains. Each entry is one CDR3 protein sequence, shown with its most common DNA and genes. TCRdb's processing, not the authors', yielded these V and J calls. This sample comprises 300,000 to 350,000 distinct CDR3 sequences, 3.5% to 4.5% of them detected only once. The ten largest clonotypes hold approximately 19% of the sample.

What the research found in general, with its limitations: A small fraction of clonotypes appeared in both the CD4 and CD8 compartments, likely as a result of convergent recombination. Computational filtering was required because FACS-sorted repertoires could contain abundant contaminating clonotypes from the bulk population. After the booster, most clones that had expanded after primary vaccination were detected again (around 96% of CD4 and about 88% of CD8), suggesting broad maintenance of memory. Compared with the primary T-cell response, the secondary T-cell response was weaker but faster, peaking on day 5 rather than day 15. The study included only a couple of donors, which limits how far the findings can be generalized.

Per the publication, the treatment or condition label means: live attenuated yellow fever vaccine strain. At each blood-draw timepoint, two biological replicates of bulk PBMCs were collected. A standard Ficoll-Paque protocol was used to isolate PBMCs from peripheral blood. RNA was extracted with TriZol from bulk PBMCs, CD4 and CD8 fractions, and dextramer-positive and dextramer-negative fractions. The receptor was isolated from a man aged 18 to 29 who received the YFV17D yellow fever vaccine. The chain employs TRBV28 and TRBJ1-6; no D gene call is confident. The sample was PBMCs, taken 15 days after the yellow fever booster vaccination. This receptor has the CDR3 CASSFQQDYNSPLHF. The DNA is as follows: TGTGCCAGCAGTTTTCAGCAGGATTATAATTCACCCCTCCACTTT.